The clone carrying this T cell receptor (beta chain) was picked up a small number of times. Its antigen remains unidentified. PCR employed 60 Vbeta and 13 Jbeta primers. TCRdb keeps only in-frame clones here, not all; method: immunoSEQ multiplex PCR. The sample lists tens of thousands of clones, 80% occurring once. This sample is drawn from a study of cytomegalovirus exposure and HLA in healthy donors. General study results and limits: A previous analysis found most TCR beta V segments productive roughly 87% or roughly 30% of the time.

This sequence was found in a male donor in good health and CMV-seronegative. The material sequenced was PBMCs.

The CDR3 nucleotides are TGTGCCAGCAGCCCCAGGGGGGTGTCCAGTATGTTGACCGGGGAGCTGTTTTTT. Its protein product is CASSPRGVSSMLTGELFF. The chain uses TRBV14 and TRBJ2-2, with a weak D call TRBD1 (7 bases). CDR1 SGHDN and CDR2 FVKESK come from the germline V gene. V dropped 4 bases and J dropped 5 bases, with 23 bases sitting between them. This CDR3 region has 18 residues.